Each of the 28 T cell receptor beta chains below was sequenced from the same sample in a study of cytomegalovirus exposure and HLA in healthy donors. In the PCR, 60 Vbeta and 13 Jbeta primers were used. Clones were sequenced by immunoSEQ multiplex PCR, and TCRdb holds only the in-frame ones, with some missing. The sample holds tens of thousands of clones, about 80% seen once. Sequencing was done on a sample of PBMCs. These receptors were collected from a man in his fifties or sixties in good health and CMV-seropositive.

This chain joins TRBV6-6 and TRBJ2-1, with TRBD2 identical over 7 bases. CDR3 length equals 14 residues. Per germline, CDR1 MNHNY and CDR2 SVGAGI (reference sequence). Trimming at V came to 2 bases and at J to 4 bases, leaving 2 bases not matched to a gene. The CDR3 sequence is CASSYGGEYNEQFF. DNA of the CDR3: TGTGCCAGCAGTTACGGGGGGGAGTACAATGAGCAGTTCTTC.

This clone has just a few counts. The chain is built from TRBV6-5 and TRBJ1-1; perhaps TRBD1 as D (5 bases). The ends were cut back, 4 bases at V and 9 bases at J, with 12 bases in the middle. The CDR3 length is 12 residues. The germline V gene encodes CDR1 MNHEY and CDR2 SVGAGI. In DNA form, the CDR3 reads TGTGCCAGCAGTTTAGACCGGGGGAAAGCTTTCTTT. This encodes CASSLDRGKAFF.

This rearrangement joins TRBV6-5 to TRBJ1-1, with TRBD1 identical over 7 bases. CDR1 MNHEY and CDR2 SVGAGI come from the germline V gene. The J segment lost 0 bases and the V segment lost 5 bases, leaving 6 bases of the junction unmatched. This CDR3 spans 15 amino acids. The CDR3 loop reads CASSTDRAMNTEAFF. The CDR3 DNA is TGTGCCAGCAGTACCGACAGGGCGATGAACACTGAAGCTTTCTTT.

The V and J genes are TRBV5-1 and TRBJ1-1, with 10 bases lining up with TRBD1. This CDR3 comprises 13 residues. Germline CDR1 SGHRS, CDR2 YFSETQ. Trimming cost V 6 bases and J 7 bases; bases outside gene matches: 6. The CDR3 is CASTSGTGVEAFF. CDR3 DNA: TGCGCCAGCACCTCTGGGACAGGGGTTGAAGCTTTCTTT.

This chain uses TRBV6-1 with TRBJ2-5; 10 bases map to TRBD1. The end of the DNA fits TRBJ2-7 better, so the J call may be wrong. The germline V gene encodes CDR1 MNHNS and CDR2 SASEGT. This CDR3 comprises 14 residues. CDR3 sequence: CASSLRRDRGEQYF. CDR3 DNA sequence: TGTGCCAGCAGCTTACGCCGGGACAGGGGCGAGCAGTACTTC.

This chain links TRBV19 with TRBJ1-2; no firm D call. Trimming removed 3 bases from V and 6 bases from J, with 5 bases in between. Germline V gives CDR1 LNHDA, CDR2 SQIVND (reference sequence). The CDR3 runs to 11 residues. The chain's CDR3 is CASSIRDGYTF. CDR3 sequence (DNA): TGTGCCAGTAGTATTCGGGATGGCTACACCTTC. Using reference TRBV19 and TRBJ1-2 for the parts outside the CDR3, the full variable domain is DGGITQSPKYLFRKEGQNVTLSCEQNLNHDAMYWYRQDPGQGLRLIYYSQIVNDFQKGDIAEGYSVSREKKESFPLTVTSAQKNPTAFYLCASSIRDGYTFGSGTRLTVV.

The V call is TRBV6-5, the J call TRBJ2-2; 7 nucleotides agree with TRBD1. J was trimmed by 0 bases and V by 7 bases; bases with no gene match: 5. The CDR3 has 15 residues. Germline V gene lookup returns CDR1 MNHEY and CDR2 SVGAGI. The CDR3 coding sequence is TGTGCCAGCAAGCAGGGACAGACGAACACCGGGGAGCTGTTTTTT. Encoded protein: CASKQGQTNTGELFF.

CDR3 sequence (DNA): TGTGCCAGCAGCTTAGGGGCTAGTGCAGGGGTAGGCTACACCTTC. It encodes CASSLGASAGVGYTF. The chain links TRBV7-2 to TRBJ1-2, with D perhaps TRBD1 (6 bases). Trimming removed 1 base at V and 8 bases at J, with 17 bases between. CDR1 and CDR2 (germline): SGHTA, FQGNSA. The CDR3 totals 15 residues.

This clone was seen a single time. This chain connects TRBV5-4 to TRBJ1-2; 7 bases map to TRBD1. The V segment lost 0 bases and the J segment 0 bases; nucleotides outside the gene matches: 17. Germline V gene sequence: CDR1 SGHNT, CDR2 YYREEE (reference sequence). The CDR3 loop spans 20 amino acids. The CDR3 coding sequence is TGTGCCAGCAGCTTGGGTTCGTCCCTGCTTCGGGACAGATCTAACTATGGCTACACCTTC. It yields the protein CASSLGSSLLRDRSNYGYTF.

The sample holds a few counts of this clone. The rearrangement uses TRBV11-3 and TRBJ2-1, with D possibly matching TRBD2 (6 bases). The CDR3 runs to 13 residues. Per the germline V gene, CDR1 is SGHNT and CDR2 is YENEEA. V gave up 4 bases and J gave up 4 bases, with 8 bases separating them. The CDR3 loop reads CASSSGLYNEQFF. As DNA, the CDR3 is TGTGCCAGCAGCTCGGGACTTTACAATGAGCAGTTCTTC.

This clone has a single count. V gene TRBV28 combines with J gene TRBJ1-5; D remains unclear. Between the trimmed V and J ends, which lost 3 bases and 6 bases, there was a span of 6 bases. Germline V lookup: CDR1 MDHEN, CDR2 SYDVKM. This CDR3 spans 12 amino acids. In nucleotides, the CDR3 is TGTGCCAGCAGTTTCTCTTTTCAGCCCCAGCATTTT. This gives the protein CASSFSFQPQHF.

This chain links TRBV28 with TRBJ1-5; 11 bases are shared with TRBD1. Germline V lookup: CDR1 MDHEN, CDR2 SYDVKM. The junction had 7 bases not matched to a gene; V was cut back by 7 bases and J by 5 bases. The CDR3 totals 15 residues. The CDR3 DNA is TGTGCCAGCAAGGGGACAGGGGGTTTTCATCAGCCCCAGCATTTT. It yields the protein CASKGTGGFHQPQHF.

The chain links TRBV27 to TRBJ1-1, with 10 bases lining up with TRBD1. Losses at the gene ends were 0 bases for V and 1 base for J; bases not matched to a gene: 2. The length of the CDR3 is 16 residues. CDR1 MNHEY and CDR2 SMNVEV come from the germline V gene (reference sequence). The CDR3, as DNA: TGTGCCAGCAGTTTATCGAGGACAGGGGGGAACACTGAAGCTTTCTTT. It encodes CASSLSRTGGNTEAFF.

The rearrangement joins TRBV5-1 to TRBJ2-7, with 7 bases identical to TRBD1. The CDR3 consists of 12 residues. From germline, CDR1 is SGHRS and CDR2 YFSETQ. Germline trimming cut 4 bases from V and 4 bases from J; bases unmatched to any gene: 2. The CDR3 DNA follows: TGCGCCAGCAGCGTGGACAGGTACGAGCAGTACTTC. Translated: CASSVDRYEQYF.

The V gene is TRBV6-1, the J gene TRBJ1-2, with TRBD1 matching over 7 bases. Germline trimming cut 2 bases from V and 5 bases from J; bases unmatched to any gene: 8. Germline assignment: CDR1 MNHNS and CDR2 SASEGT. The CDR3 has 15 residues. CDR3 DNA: TGTGCCAGCAGTGAATCGATAGGGGGCGCTTATGGCTACACCTTC. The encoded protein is CASSESIGGAYGYTF.

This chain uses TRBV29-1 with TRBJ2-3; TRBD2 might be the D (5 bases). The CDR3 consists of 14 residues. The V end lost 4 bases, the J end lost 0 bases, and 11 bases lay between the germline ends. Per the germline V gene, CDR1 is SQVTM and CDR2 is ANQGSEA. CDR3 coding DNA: TGCAGCGTTGGAGTCGGGGTCAGCACAGATACGCAGTATTTT. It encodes CSVGVGVSTDTQYF.

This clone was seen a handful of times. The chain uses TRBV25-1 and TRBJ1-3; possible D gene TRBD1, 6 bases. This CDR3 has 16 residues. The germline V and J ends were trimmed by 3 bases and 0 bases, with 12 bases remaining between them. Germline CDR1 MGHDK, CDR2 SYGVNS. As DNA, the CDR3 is TGTGCCAGCAGTGATTGGGCCAGGGGCTCTGGAAACACCATATATTTT. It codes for CASSDWARGSGNTIYF.

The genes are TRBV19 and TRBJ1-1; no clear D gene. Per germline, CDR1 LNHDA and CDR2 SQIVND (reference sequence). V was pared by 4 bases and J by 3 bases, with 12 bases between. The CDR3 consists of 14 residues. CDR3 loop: CASSSQDGDTEAFF. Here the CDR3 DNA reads TGTGCCAGTAGTAGTCAAGACGGGGACACTGAAGCTTTCTTT.

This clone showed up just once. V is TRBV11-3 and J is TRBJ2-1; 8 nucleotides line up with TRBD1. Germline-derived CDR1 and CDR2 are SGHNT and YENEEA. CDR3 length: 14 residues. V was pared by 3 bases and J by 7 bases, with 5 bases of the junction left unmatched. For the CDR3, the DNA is TGTGCCAGCAGCTTGGGCAGGGGGCCTAATGAGCAGTTCTTC. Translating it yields CASSLGRGPNEQFF.

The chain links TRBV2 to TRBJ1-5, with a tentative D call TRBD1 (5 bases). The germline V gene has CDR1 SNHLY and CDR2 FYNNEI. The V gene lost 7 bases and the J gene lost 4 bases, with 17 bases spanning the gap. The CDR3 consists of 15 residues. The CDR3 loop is CASTGQGTNNQPQHF. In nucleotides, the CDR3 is TGTGCCAGCACGGGCCAGGGCACCAATAATCAGCCCCAGCATTTT. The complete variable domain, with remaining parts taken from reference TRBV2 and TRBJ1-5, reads EPEVTQTPSHQVTQMGQEVILRCVPISNHLYFYWYRQILGQKVEFLVSFYNNEISEKSEIFDDQFSVERPDGSNFTLKIRSTKLEDSAMYFCASTGQGTNNQPQHFGDGTRLSIL.

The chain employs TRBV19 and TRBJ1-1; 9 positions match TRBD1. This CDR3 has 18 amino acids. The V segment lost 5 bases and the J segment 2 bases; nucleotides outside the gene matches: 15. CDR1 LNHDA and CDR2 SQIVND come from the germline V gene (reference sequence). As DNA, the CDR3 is TGTGCCAGTAGTCCGTCCCGGGACAGGGTACGAGGAAACACTGAAGCTTTCTTT. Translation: CASSPSRDRVRGNTEAFF.

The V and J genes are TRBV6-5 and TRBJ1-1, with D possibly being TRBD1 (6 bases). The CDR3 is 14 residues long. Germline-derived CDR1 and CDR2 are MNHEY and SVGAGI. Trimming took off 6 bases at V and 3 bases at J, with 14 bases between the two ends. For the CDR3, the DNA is TGTGCCAGCAGGGGCAGACAGGCTCACACTGAAGCTTTCTTT. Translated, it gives CASRGRQAHTEAFF.

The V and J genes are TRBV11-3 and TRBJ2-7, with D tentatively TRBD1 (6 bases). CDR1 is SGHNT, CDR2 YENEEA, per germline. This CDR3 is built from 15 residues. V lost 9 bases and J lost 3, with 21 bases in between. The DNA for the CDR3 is TGTGCCAGTACCAAAGCAGGGGAGAGTTTCTACGAGCAGTACTTC. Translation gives CASTKAGESFYEQYF.

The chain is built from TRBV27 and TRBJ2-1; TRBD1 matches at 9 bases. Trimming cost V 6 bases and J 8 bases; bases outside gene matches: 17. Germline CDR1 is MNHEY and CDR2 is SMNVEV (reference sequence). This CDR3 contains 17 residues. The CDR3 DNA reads TGTGCCAGCAGGAAAAAATACGGGACAGGGCACGGCGATGAGCAGTTCTTC. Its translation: CASRKKYGTGHGDEQFF.

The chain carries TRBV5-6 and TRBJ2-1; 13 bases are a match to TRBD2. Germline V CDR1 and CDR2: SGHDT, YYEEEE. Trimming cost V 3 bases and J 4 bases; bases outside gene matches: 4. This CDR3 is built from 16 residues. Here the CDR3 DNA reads TGTGCCAGCAGCTACAGGACTAGCGGGAGATACAATGAGCAGTTCTTC. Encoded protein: CASSYRTSGRYNEQFF.

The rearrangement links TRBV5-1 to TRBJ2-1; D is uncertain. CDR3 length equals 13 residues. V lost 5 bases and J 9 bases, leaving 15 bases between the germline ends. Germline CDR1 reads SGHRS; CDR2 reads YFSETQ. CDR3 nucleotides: TGCGCCAGCAGTTCCGTTTCTCCCGGTGAGCAGTTCTTC. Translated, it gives CASSSVSPGEQFF.

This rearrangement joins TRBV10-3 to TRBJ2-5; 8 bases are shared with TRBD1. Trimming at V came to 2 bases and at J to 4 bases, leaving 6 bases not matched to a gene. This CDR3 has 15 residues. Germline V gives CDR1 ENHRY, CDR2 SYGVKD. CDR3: CAISETGGFRETQYF. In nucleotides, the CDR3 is TGTGCCATCAGTGAGACAGGGGGGTTCCGAGAGACCCAGTACTTC.

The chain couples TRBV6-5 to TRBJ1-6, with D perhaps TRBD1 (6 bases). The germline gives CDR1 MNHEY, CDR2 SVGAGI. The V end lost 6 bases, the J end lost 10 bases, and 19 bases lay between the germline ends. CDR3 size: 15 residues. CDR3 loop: CASSRLQGTESPLHF. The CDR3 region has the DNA TGTGCCAGCAGCCGCTTACAGGGAACGGAATCACCCCTCCACTTT.